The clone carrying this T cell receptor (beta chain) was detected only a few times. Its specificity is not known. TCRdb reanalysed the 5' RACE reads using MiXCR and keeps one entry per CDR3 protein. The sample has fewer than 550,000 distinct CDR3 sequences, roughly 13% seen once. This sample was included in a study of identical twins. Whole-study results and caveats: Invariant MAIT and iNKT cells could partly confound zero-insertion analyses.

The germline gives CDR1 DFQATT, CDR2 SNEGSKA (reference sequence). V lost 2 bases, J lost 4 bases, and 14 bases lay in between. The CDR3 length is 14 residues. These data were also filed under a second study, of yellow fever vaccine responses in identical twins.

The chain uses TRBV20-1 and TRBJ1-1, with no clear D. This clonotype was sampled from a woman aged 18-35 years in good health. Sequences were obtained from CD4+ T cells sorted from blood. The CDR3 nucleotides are TGCAGTGCTAGACTACCGAGACCAAGCACTGAAGCTTTCTTT. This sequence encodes CSARLPRPSTEAFF.